The rows below give T cell receptor beta chains drawn from one sample of a study of blood T cells in healthy people across ages. MiXCR, run by TCRdb on the 5' RACE reads, gives a single entry per CDR3 protein. This sample carries fewer than 750,000 distinct CDR3 sequences, 52% of them seen once, and the ten largest clones take approximately 13%. The sequencing input was blood. The origin of the receptors is an elderly woman in good health. Each CDR3 is given with its conserved first and last residue. The order of the fields is CDR3 protein, CDR3 DNA, clone size, J gene, V gene, D gene. A D gene is named only where the DNA matches it firmly. Some rows mark clone size as missing; the rest say once, few, many or name a class of expanded clone.

cdr3_aa: CASSQDGLYEQYF; cdr3_nt: TGTGCCAGCAGCCAGGACGGTCTGTACGAGCAGTACTTC; clone_size: many; j_call: TRBJ2-7; v_call: TRBV12-3/TRBV12-4; d_call: -
cdr3_aa: CASLASNQPQHF; cdr3_nt: TGTGCCAGCCTAGCTAGCAATCAGCCCCAGCATTTT; clone_size: few; j_call: TRBJ1-5; v_call: TRBV28; d_call: -
cdr3_aa: CASLQMKEGAGEQFF; cdr3_nt: TGTGCCAGCTTACAGATGAAGGAGGGGGCAGGTGAGCAGTTCTTC; clone_size: -; j_call: TRBJ2-1; v_call: TRBV28; d_call: -
cdr3_aa: CSARDRVEKSYEQYF; cdr3_nt: TGCAGTGCTAGAGACAGGGTTGAAAAGTCCTACGAGCAGTACTTC; clone_size: -; j_call: TRBJ2-7; v_call: TRBV20-1; d_call: -
cdr3_aa: CASSPKRGTGFLPLHF; cdr3_nt: TGTGCCAGCAGCCCCAAGAGGGGGACAGGTTTTTTGCCCCTCCACTTT; clone_size: -; j_call: TRBJ1-6; v_call: TRBV3-1; d_call: TRBD1
cdr3_aa: CASILTVSQNIQYF; cdr3_nt: TGTGCCAGCATCCTCACGGTCTCCCAAAACATTCAGTACTTC; clone_size: few; j_call: TRBJ2-4; v_call: TRBV6-1; d_call: -
cdr3_aa: CASRLGQGTSYTF; cdr3_nt: TGTGCCAGCAGATTGGGACAGGGGACGAGCTACACCTTC; clone_size: -; j_call: TRBJ1-2; v_call: TRBV6-5; d_call: TRBD1
cdr3_aa: CSARKGAQNTEAFF; cdr3_nt: TGCAGTGCTAGAAAGGGGGCCCAGAACACTGAAGCTTTCTTT; clone_size: -; j_call: TRBJ1-1; v_call: TRBV20-1; d_call: TRBD1
cdr3_aa: CSVGVRGGYNQPQHF; cdr3_nt: TGCAGCGTCGGGGTGAGGGGAGGGTATAATCAGCCCCAGCATTTT; clone_size: once; j_call: TRBJ1-5; v_call: TRBV29-1; d_call: -
cdr3_aa: CASSSETGGNQPQHF; cdr3_nt: TGTGCCAGCAGTTCCGAAACAGGGGGCAATCAGCCCCAGCATTTT; clone_size: -; j_call: TRBJ1-5; v_call: TRBV27; d_call: TRBD1
cdr3_aa: CASSSGGEQYF; cdr3_nt: TGTGCCAGCAGCTCAGGGGGGGAGCAGTACTTC; clone_size: few; j_call: TRBJ2-7; v_call: TRBV5-1; d_call: -
cdr3_aa: CASSVGRGSVKTQYF; cdr3_nt: TGTGCCAGCAGCGTGGGCAGGGGCTCGGTAAAGACCCAGTACTTC; clone_size: few; j_call: TRBJ2-5; v_call: TRBV9; d_call: -
cdr3_aa: CASRRTGSGNEQFF; cdr3_nt: TGTGCCAGCAGACGGACAGGGTCAGGAAATGAGCAGTTCTTC; clone_size: -; j_call: TRBJ2-1; v_call: TRBV7-9; d_call: TRBD1
cdr3_aa: CASTRVLGTGEINEQFF; cdr3_nt: TGCGCCAGCACGCGTGTTCTCGGGACAGGGGAAATCAATGAGCAGTTCTTC; clone_size: many; j_call: TRBJ2-1; v_call: TRBV5-1; d_call: TRBD1
cdr3_aa: CASSSSKWGYNEQFF; cdr3_nt: TGTGCCAGCAGCTCCTCGAAATGGGGTTACAATGAGCAGTTCTTC; clone_size: many; j_call: TRBJ2-1; v_call: TRBV7-2; d_call: -
cdr3_aa: CASRPLLVSYNEQFF; cdr3_nt: TGTGCCAGCAGGCCACTCCTAGTTTCCTACAATGAGCAGTTCTTC; clone_size: -; j_call: TRBJ2-1; v_call: TRBV7-9; d_call: -
cdr3_aa: CASSKVTGNEQFF; cdr3_nt: TGTGCCAGCAGCAAAGTGACGGGGAATGAGCAGTTCTTC; clone_size: -; j_call: TRBJ2-1; v_call: TRBV21-1; d_call: -
cdr3_aa: CAGRRVGTGELFF; cdr3_nt: TGTGCCGGCAGGCGGGTTGGCACCGGGGAGCTGTTTTTT; clone_size: -; j_call: TRBJ2-2; v_call: TRBV2; d_call: -
cdr3_aa: CASRGQGEGYEQYF; cdr3_nt: TGTGCCAGCAGAGGACAGGGAGAAGGATACGAGCAGTACTTC; clone_size: -; j_call: TRBJ2-7; v_call: TRBV12-3/TRBV12-4; d_call: TRBD1
cdr3_aa: CASSVDGSYGYTF; cdr3_nt: TGTGCCAGCAGTGTAGATGGAAGCTATGGCTACACCTTC; clone_size: -; j_call: TRBJ1-2; v_call: TRBV12-3/TRBV12-4; d_call: -
cdr3_aa: CSARDECSGANVLTF; cdr3_nt: TGCAGTGCTAGAGATGAGTGCTCTGGGGCCAACGTCCTGACTTTC; clone_size: -; j_call: TRBJ2-6; v_call: TRBV20-1; d_call: -
cdr3_aa: CASSLGSSGIGETQYF; cdr3_nt: TGCGCCAGCAGCTTGGGTTCTAGCGGTATAGGCGAGACCCAGTACTTC; clone_size: many; j_call: TRBJ2-5; v_call: TRBV5-1; d_call: TRBD2
cdr3_aa: CASSDLVSGGTEAFF; cdr3_nt: TGCGCCAGCAGCGACCTCGTTTCGGGCGGCACTGAAGCTTTCTTT; clone_size: -; j_call: TRBJ1-1; v_call: TRBV5-1; d_call: -
cdr3_aa: CASSLSLAGYPNEQFF; cdr3_nt: TGTGCCAGCAGCTTAAGTCTAGCGGGGTACCCCAATGAGCAGTTCTTC; clone_size: -; j_call: TRBJ2-1; v_call: TRBV7-3; d_call: TRBD2
cdr3_aa: CSAGQYNEQFF; cdr3_nt: TGCAGTGCAGGACAGTACAATGAGCAGTTCTTC; clone_size: many; j_call: TRBJ2-1; v_call: TRBV20-1; d_call: -
cdr3_aa: CASSLGGRTNYGYTF; cdr3_nt: TGTGCCAGCAGCTTAGGGGGCAGGACTAACTATGGCTACACCTTC; clone_size: many; j_call: TRBJ1-2; v_call: TRBV7-2; d_call: -
cdr3_aa: CASSLRMTGGNAEAFF; cdr3_nt: TGTGCCAGCAGCTTAAGGATGACAGGGGGGAACGCTGAAGCTTTCTTT; clone_size: few; j_call: TRBJ1-1; v_call: TRBV7-9; d_call: TRBD1
cdr3_aa: CASSLSLAGVGGQFF; cdr3_nt: TGTGCCAGCAGCCTAAGCCTAGCGGGTGTGGGGGGGCAGTTCTTC; clone_size: -; j_call: TRBJ2-1; v_call: TRBV3-1; d_call: TRBD2
cdr3_aa: CSAASGVTDTQYF; cdr3_nt: TGCAGTGCTGCTAGCGGGGTGACAGATACGCAGTATTTT; clone_size: many; j_call: TRBJ2-3; v_call: TRBV20-1; d_call: TRBD2
cdr3_aa: CASSYNVGTGDGYTF; cdr3_nt: TGTGCCAGCAGTTATAACGTAGGGACAGGGGATGGCTACACCTTC; clone_size: many; j_call: TRBJ1-2; v_call: TRBV6-6; d_call: TRBD1
cdr3_aa: CAISLGTSGDYEQYF; cdr3_nt: TGTGCCATCAGCCTAGGGACTAGCGGGGACTACGAGCAGTACTTC; clone_size: -; j_call: TRBJ2-7; v_call: TRBV10-3; d_call: TRBD2
cdr3_aa: CASSQDPWTGEGYTF; cdr3_nt: TGTGCCAGCAGCCAAGATCCTTGGACAGGGGAAGGCTACACCTTC; clone_size: -; j_call: TRBJ1-2; v_call: TRBV4-2; d_call: TRBD1
cdr3_aa: CASSQSEDRVPEKLFF; cdr3_nt: TGTGCCAGCAGCCAATCGGAGGACAGGGTACCTGAAAAACTGTTTTTT; clone_size: -; j_call: TRBJ1-4; v_call: TRBV16; d_call: TRBD1
cdr3_aa: CASSPDRILFTDTQYF; cdr3_nt: TGTGCCAGCAGTCCAGACAGAATCCTGTTCACAGATACGCAGTATTTT; clone_size: -; j_call: TRBJ2-3; v_call: TRBV28; d_call: -
cdr3_aa: CASSSLSNEQYF; cdr3_nt: TGTGCCAGCAGCTCCCTCTCCAACGAGCAGTACTTC; clone_size: -; j_call: TRBJ2-7; v_call: TRBV7-9; d_call: -
cdr3_aa: CSAYRTSGSSYNEQFF; cdr3_nt: TGCAGTGCTTACAGGACTAGCGGGAGCTCCTACAATGAGCAGTTCTTC; clone_size: many; j_call: TRBJ2-1; v_call: TRBV20-1; d_call: TRBD2
cdr3_aa: CSAREWSSGGANEQFF; cdr3_nt: TGCAGTGCTAGAGAGTGGAGTAGCGGGGGGGCAAATGAGCAGTTCTTC; clone_size: -; j_call: TRBJ2-1; v_call: TRBV20-1; d_call: TRBD2
cdr3_aa: CASSTHLRDLPTYGYTF; cdr3_nt: TGTGCCAGCAGCACTCACCTCCGGGACCTCCCCACCTATGGCTACACCTTC; clone_size: -; j_call: TRBJ1-2; v_call: TRBV21-1; d_call: -
cdr3_aa: CASSLGQLTSYNEQFF; cdr3_nt: TGCGCCAGCAGCTTGGGTCAGCTAACCTCCTACAATGAGCAGTTCTTC; clone_size: many; j_call: TRBJ2-1; v_call: TRBV5-1; d_call: -
cdr3_aa: CASRTGTGIILGYEQYF; cdr3_nt: TGTGCCAGCAGGACCGGGACAGGGATTATTCTGGGCTACGAGCAGTACTTC; clone_size: many; j_call: TRBJ2-7; v_call: TRBV28; d_call: TRBD1
cdr3_aa: CSGGAAYNEQFF; cdr3_nt: TGCAGCGGAGGAGCTGCCTACAATGAGCAGTTCTTC; clone_size: -; j_call: TRBJ2-1; v_call: TRBV29-1; d_call: -
cdr3_aa: CASSSGRAGVDEQFF; cdr3_nt: TGTGCCAGCAGCTCCGGACGAGCGGGAGTTGATGAGCAGTTCTTC; clone_size: -; j_call: TRBJ2-1; v_call: TRBV5-8; d_call: TRBD2
cdr3_aa: CSVTTGRLAEQYF; cdr3_nt: TGCAGCGTCACGACAGGGAGACTTGCCGAGCAGTACTTC; clone_size: -; j_call: TRBJ2-7; v_call: TRBV29-1; d_call: TRBD1
cdr3_aa: CASSLAGGEDGQFF; cdr3_nt: TGTGCCAGCTCACTAGCGGGAGGTGAGGACGGGCAGTTCTTC; clone_size: -; j_call: TRBJ2-1; v_call: TRBV18; d_call: TRBD2
cdr3_aa: CAILSAVASGRGDEQFF; cdr3_nt: TGTGCCATCCTGTCCGCCGTCGCTAGCGGGAGAGGCGATGAGCAGTTCTTC; clone_size: -; j_call: TRBJ2-1; v_call: TRBV10-3; d_call: TRBD2
cdr3_aa: CASSYEAGGNQPQHF; cdr3_nt: TGTGCCAGCAGTTACGAGGCAGGGGGCAATCAGCCCCAGCATTTT; clone_size: -; j_call: TRBJ1-5; v_call: TRBV6-5; d_call: -
cdr3_aa: CASSYGPGRAKNIQYF; cdr3_nt: TGTGCCAGCAGCTACGGCCCAGGCAGAGCCAAAAACATTCAGTACTTC; clone_size: -; j_call: TRBJ2-4; v_call: TRBV6-6; d_call: -
cdr3_aa: CASMRGTSPNSPLHF; cdr3_nt: TGTGCCAGCATGAGAGGGACGTCCCCTAATTCACCCCTCCACTTT; clone_size: -; j_call: TRBJ1-6; v_call: TRBV2; d_call: -
cdr3_aa: CASGTPGGETNEKLFF; cdr3_nt: TGTGCCAGCGGGACTCCCGGGGGAGAAACTAATGAAAAACTGTTTTTT; clone_size: -; j_call: TRBJ1-4; v_call: TRBV28; d_call: -
cdr3_aa: CSVALPYEQYF; cdr3_nt: TGCAGCGTTGCACTTCCCTACGAGCAGTACTTC; clone_size: -; j_call: TRBJ2-7; v_call: TRBV29-1; d_call: -
cdr3_aa: CASRSQGIPLHF; cdr3_nt: TGTGCCAGCAGGTCACAGGGAATACCCCTCCACTTT; clone_size: -; j_call: TRBJ1-6; v_call: TRBV28; d_call: -
cdr3_aa: CASSQDQLGFTDTQYF; cdr3_nt: TGCGCCAGCAGCCAAGACCAACTAGGGTTCACAGATACGCAGTATTTT; clone_size: -; j_call: TRBJ2-3; v_call: TRBV4-1; d_call: -
cdr3_aa: CASSNQASGIAKNIQYF; cdr3_nt: TGTGCCAGTTCCAATCAAGCGAGTGGGATAGCCAAAAACATTCAGTACTTC; clone_size: many; j_call: TRBJ2-4; v_call: TRBV6-6; d_call: -
cdr3_aa: CASSPGALRKETQYF; cdr3_nt: TGTGCCAGCAGTCCCGGGGCCCTCCGAAAGGAGACCCAGTACTTC; clone_size: few; j_call: TRBJ2-5; v_call: TRBV2; d_call: -
cdr3_aa: CASSHYVDTQYF; cdr3_nt: TGTGCCAGCAGTCACTATGTAGATACGCAGTATTTT; clone_size: -; j_call: TRBJ2-3; v_call: TRBV7-2; d_call: -
cdr3_aa: CASSILASEQYF; cdr3_nt: TGTGCCAGCTCAATCCTAGCGTCTGAGCAGTACTTC; clone_size: -; j_call: TRBJ2-7; v_call: TRBV6-6; d_call: -
cdr3_aa: CASSQGGQGPYEQYF; cdr3_nt: TGTGCCAGCAGCCAAGGGGGACAGGGGCCTTACGAGCAGTACTTC; clone_size: many; j_call: TRBJ2-7; v_call: TRBV3-1; d_call: TRBD1
cdr3_aa: CASSGLGRNQPQHF; cdr3_nt: TGTGCCAGCAGTGGCCTGGGGCGCAATCAGCCCCAGCATTTT; clone_size: -; j_call: TRBJ1-5; v_call: TRBV12-3/TRBV12-4; d_call: -
cdr3_aa: CASRGRNNEQFF; cdr3_nt: TGTGCCAGCAGGGGTCGAAACAATGAGCAGTTCTTC; clone_size: -; j_call: TRBJ2-1; v_call: TRBV6-5; d_call: -
cdr3_aa: CSAPEVGVSYNEQYF; cdr3_nt: TGCAGTGCCCCCGAGGTGGGGGTCTCCTACAATGAGCAGTACTTC; clone_size: few; j_call: TRBJ2-7; v_call: TRBV20-1; d_call: -